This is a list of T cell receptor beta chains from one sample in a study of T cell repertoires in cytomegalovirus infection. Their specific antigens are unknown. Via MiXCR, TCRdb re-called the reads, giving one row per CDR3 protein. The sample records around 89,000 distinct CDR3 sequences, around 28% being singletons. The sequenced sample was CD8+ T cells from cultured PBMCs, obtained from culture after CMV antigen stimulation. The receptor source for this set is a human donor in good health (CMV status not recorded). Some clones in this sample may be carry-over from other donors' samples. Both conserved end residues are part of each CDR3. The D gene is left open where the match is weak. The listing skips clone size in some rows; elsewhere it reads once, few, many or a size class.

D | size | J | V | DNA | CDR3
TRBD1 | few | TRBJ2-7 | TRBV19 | TGTGCCAGTAGTATAGGCACAACCGGGACAGGGGACGAGCAGTACTTC | CASSIGTTGTGDEQYF
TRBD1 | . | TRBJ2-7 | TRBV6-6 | TGTGCCAGCAGTACCTGGACAGGGCTCGGGGAGCAGTACTTC | CASSTWTGLGEQYF
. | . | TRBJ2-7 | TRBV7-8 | TGTGCCAGCAGCCCATACAAGACCTACGAGCAGTACTTC | CASSPYKTYEQYF
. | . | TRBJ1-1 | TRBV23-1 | TGCGCCAGCAGTCATACGGGAATGAACACTGAAGGTTTCTTT | CASSHTGMNTEGFF
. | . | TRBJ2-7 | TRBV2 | TGTGCCAGCACCCAAGTGGCGCGGGAGCAGTACTTC | CASTQVAREQYF
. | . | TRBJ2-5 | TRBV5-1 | TGCGCCAGCAGCTTGGTAGGAGGGGACCAAGAGACCCAGTACTTC | CASSLVGGDQETQYF
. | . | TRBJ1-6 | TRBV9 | TGTGCCAGCAGCGCCGAGGGAGGACATTCACCCCTCCACTTT | CASSAEGGHSPLHF
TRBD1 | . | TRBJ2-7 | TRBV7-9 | TGTGCCAGCAGCTTAGCGGTAGGGGGCCGTGTCGAGCAGTACTTC | CASSLAVGGRVEQYF
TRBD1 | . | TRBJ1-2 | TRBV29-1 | TGCAGCTCCTTCGACCGGGACAGGGGGCACTATGGCTACACCTTC | CSSFDRDRGHYGYTF
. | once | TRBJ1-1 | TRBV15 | TGTGCCACCAGCAGAGATGGGTATAGCACTGAAGCTTTCTTT | CATSRDGYSTEAFF
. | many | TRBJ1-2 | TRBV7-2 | TGTGCCAGCAGCCCGGGACATGATGGCTACACCTTC | CASSPGHDGYTF
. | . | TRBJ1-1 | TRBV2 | TGTGCCAGCAGTTACCGGGACACTGAAGCTTTCTTT | CASSYRDTEAFF
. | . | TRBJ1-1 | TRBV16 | TGTGCCAGCAGCCAGGCAATGAACACTGAAGCTTTCTTT | CASSQAMNTEAFF
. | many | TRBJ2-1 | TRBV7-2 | TGTGCCAGCAGCTTTGAACTAGGGGTATACAATGAGCAGTTCTTC | CASSFELGVYNEQFF
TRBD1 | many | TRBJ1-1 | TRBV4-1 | TGCGCCAGCAGCCTCACAATGCCCGACAGGGGACGGTTTCAGAACACTGAAGCTTTCTTT | CASSLTMPDRGRFQNTEAFF
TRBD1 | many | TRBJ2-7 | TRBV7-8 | TGTGCCAGCAGCTTCACTCCGGGTGGGACAGACGAGCAGTACTTC | CASSFTPGGTDEQYF
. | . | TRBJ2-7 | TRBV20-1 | TGCAGTGCCACCGGGTGGTTTTCGGACGAGCAGTACTTC | CSATGWFSDEQYF
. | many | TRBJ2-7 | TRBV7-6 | TGTGCCAGCAGCTTGCTCGATAGGGGCCCCTCCTCCTACGAGCAGTACTTC | CASSLLDRGPSSYEQYF
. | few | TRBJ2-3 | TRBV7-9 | TGTGCCAGCAGCCCTCAGGGGGGGGGCACAGATACGCAGTATTTT | CASSPQGGGTDTQYF
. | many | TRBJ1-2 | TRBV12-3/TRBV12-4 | TGTGCCAGCAGCCTGGACAGTCCCAGCGGCTACACCTTC | CASSLDSPSGYTF
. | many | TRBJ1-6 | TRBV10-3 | TGTGCCATCAGTGAGTCGAGCCAGGGATCGAGCTCCTATAATTCACCCCTCCACTTT | CAISESSQGSSSYNSPLHF
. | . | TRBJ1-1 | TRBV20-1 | TGCAGTGCTAGCTCTAGGGGACCGAACACTGAAGCTTTCTTT | CSASSRGPNTEAFF
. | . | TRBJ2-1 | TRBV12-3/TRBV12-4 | TGTGCCAGCAGCAGCCCCCCTGGGCCCTACAATGAGCAGTTCTTC | CASSSPPGPYNEQFF
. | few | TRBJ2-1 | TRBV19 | TGTGCCAGTACCACCGGGGGAGGGGGGAATGAGCAGTTCTTC | CASTTGGGGNEQFF
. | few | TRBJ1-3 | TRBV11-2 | TGTGCCAGCAGCTTAGGGCCAGACACCATATATTTT | CASSLGPDTIYF
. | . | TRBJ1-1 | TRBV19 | TGTGCCAGTAGCCGCAGGGGGAACACTGAAGCTTTCTTT | CASSRRGNTEAFF
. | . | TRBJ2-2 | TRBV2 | TGTGCCAGCAATGGGGGCAGGACCAACACCGGGGAGCTGTTTTTT | CASNGGRTNTGELFF
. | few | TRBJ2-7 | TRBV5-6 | TGTGCCAGCAGCCATATACAGGGATCCCCCTACGAGCAGTACTTC | CASSHIQGSPYEQYF